By share, the clone carrying this T cell receptor beta chain counts as medium-sized. TCRdb recomputed calls from the PCR reads with MiXCR, one row per CDR3 protein. The sample holds approximately 80,000 distinct CDR3 sequences; around 50% are singletons and the top ten take approximately 14%. These data belong to a study of CDR3 diversity in severe acne. This clonotype was sampled from a male donor in good health, without acne. Sequenced: blood.

The CDR3 DNA is TGTGCCAGCAACACCTATGGGGACAATGAGCAGTTCTTC. This gives the protein CASNTYGDNEQFF. V is TRBV25-1 and J is TRBJ2-1; D call uncertain. Germline values: CDR1 MGHDK, CDR2 SYGVNS. This CDR3 is built from 13 residues. V was clipped by 7 bases and J by 5 bases, with 12 bases between them.